Described below is a single TCR beta chain sequence and its context. Assay: immunoSEQ multiplex PCR; the TCRdb copy retains only in-frame clones and omits some. The data contain about 280,000 clones, roughly 80% of them seen just once; the ten biggest clones take up roughly 5.3%. Individuals drawn from around 25 US areas were roughly 18 to 95 years old. Cohort placement rested on clinical history that participants reported themselves. The data stem from a study of blood T cell repertoires in COVID-19. Background on the study: Spain, Italy and the United States supplied samples that represented acute and convalescent COVID-19. T cells, B-cell-depleted T cells, or PBMCs supplied cDNA or gDNA.

Germline CDR1 is SGHTS and CDR2 is YDEGEE. V dropped 5 bases and J dropped 5; count of bases not matched to a gene: 5. This CDR3 spans 14 amino acids. The chain is built from TRBV5-8 and TRBJ2-4; TRBD1 matches at 9 bases. Sequencing used PBMCs or T cells enriched from blood (not recorded which). The source of this sequence is a man aged 35-49 years who had been exposed to COVID-19. The CDR3 bases are TGTGCCAGCAGACCGGACAGGGGAGAAAACATTCAGTACTTC. This gives the protein CASRPDRGENIQYF. Filled out from reference TRBV5-8 and TRBJ2-4, the complete variable domain reads EAGVTQSPTHLIKTRGQQATLRCSPISGHTSVYWYQQALGLGLQFLLWYDEGEERNRGNFPPRFSGRQFPNYSSELNVNALELEDSALYLCASRPDRGENIQYFGAGTRLSVL.